This record concerns one TCR beta chain sequence. The antigen this receptor binds is unknown. No clone much larger than this one lies a single base away; base qualities are absent. These data come from a study of T-cell reconstitution after alpha-beta-depleted transplantation in children (dated by TCRdb to the mid-2010s). Looking at the study overall: Using TCR repertoire profiling, the study followed T-cell immune reconstitution in a quantitative way in children after TCRalphabeta/CD19-depleted allogeneic hematopoietic cell transplantation.

The library was obtained by PCR. Reads for this sample came from an Illumina HiSeq 2500. To normalize quantification of the TCRbeta repertoire, the TCR libraries were built with molecular barcoding that relied on unique molecular identifiers. The public reads were reanalyzed by TCRdb: fastp trimming at Q25, MiXCR alignment, in-frame beta chains only. For every CDR3 protein sequence, its rows merge into one entry that carries the most common genes and DNA. A total of about 540,000 distinct CDR3 sequences appear in this sample, 15% to 20% of them only once. The ten top clones hold less than 4% of the sample. V loses 3 bases of germline sequence and J loses 0 bases, and the interval between the two ends is 20 bases. Measured from the cysteine to the phenylalanine, the CDR3 is 18 residues long. The DNA shown is the 54-base CDR3, in frame from base 1. Taken from the germline V gene (reference sequence), the CDR1 and CDR2 loops are SGHAT and FQDESV.

This specimen was PBMCs from the stem cell graft donor, taken from the stem cell graft. The TCR comes from a human donor who donated a stem cell graft to a child with acute lymphoblastic leukemia. The V gene is TRBV11-1 and the J gene is TRBJ1-1; the D gene is perhaps TRBD1, on 5 matching bases. The DNA sequence follows: TGTGCCAGCAGCTTCTCTGGCTGGGGGGATGCTGTGAACACTGAAGCTTTCTTT. It is translated as CASSFSGWGDAVNTEAFF.